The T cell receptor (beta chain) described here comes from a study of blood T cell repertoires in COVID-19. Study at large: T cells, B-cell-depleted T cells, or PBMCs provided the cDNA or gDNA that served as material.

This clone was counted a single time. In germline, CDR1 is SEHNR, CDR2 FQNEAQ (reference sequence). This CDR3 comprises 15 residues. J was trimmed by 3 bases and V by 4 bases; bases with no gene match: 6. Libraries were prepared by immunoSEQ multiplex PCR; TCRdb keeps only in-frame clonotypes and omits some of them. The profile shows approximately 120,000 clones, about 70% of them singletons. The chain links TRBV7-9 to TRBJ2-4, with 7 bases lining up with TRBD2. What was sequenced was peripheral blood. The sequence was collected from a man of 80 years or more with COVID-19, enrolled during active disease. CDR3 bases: TGTGCCAGCAGCTCCGGGGGGAACTTCAAAAACATTCAGTACTTC. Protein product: CASSSGGNFKNIQYF. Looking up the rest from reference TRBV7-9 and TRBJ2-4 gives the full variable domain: DTGVSQNPRHKITKRGQNVTFRCDPISEHNRLYWYRQTLGQGPEFLTYFQNEAQLEKSRLLSDRFSAERPKGSFSTLEIQRTEQGDSAMYLCASSSGGNFKNIQYFGAGTRLSVL.